The sequence of this TCR beta chain was determined in a study of blood T cells in healthy people across ages (dated by TCRdb to about 2015). Describing the broader study: In model experiments, template switching captured roughly one uniquely barcoded TCR beta cDNA molecule for every two T cells. Age-related changes in TCR beta repertoire diversity were measured in the study by deep sequencing normalized with unique cDNA molecular identifiers. The donors were split into four age groups: young (average 16 years), middle-aged (nearly 40), aged (more than 60) and long-lived (roughly 86). The study analyzed two additional independent replicas of 1 million unique cDNA reads from the same blood draw for two donors, one aged 18 to 29 and one aged 80 or older.

The approximately 40 donors, aged about 6 to 100 years, were systemically healthy Caucasian individuals from Russia. Each donor gave ten milliliters of peripheral blood, drawn into EDTA-treated Vacutainer tubes. Ficoll-Paque density-gradient centrifugation was used to isolate PBMCs, with at least 7 million per sample. Total RNA was extracted from PBMCs with Trizol reagent, with at least 6 micrograms obtained per sample. The percentages of naive CD45RAhigh/CD27high T cells were determined by flow cytometry on a PBMC aliquot from every donor. Broader findings and caveats from the paper: Compared with the aged group, more naive CD4+ T cells, fewer expanded clones and increased TCR diversity were shown by the long-lived group, suggesting age selection. Observed TCR beta diversity per million T cells fell roughly linearly with age, and a significant reduction was already apparent by age roughly 40. Bulk unsorted PBMC profiling prevented conclusive comparison of naive and antigen-experienced compartments. Estimates of total diversity based on one million sequenced T cells were regarded as lower bounds and as underestimates. Because donor CMV infection status was unknown, age-related changes in expanded clonotypes were potentially confounded. The percentage of naive T cells measured by flow cytometry correlated strongly with observed TCR beta diversity.

In its sample, this clonotype was seen once. The antigen it recognizes is unknown. No per-base quality is available; no much larger clone lies one base away. One read gives only weak evidence. The protocol used for the library was 5' RACE. Sequencer: Illumina HiSeq 2500. A second PCR of roughly 7 to 11 cycles was run with a J-beta primer mix and a sample-barcoded 5' primer. A template-switch 5' adaptor carrying 12 random nucleotides introduced a unique molecular identifier onto each TCR beta cDNA molecule. Each sample yielded at least 3 million CDR3-containing paired-end reads. First-strand cDNA was synthesized from all RNA with the Mint cDNA synthesis kit, primed by a TRBC-specific oligonucleotide. Following uracil-DNA glycosylase treatment, all cDNA underwent a first 18-cycle PCR with the universal primers M1SS and BC2_uni_R. From the authors' description of their analysis: For normalization, 1 million high-quality reads were randomly selected from each sample, with every read carrying a distinct molecular identifier. Instead of being binned into consensus sequences, reads with shared molecular identifiers were discarded. MiTCR, run with a Q25 quality threshold and the strictest error-elimination algorithm, handled CDR3 identification, clonotype clustering and error correction. A nonparametric unseen species model with Euler transformation was used to estimate a lower bound on total TCR beta diversity. TCRdb redid the processing of the public reads, applying fastp at Q25 and MiXCR, and retained in-frame beta chains. Entries are consolidated by CDR3 protein sequence, retaining the most common genes and DNA. For this entry, the V and J calls and clone size follow TCRdb and not the study's own pipeline. The table for this sample lists about 930,000 distinct CDR3 sequences; about 29% of them were counted only once. The top ten hold roughly 10% of the sample.

The same sample was also studied in work on T cells of mothers and their children. In that second paper, the authors write: Nine systemically healthy Caucasian individuals, comprising three mothers and their six children, were included as donors. cDNA synthesis used all of the extracted RNA, with about 1.5 ug of RNA in each 15 ul reaction. Sample barcodes and 2-4 random nucleotides were added via the M1S primer in the second PCR. Over 8 million TCR beta CDR3 reads were obtained for each mother, and 2.5 million to 3 million reads were obtained for each child. In both related and unrelated pairs, thymic selection shapes the output of TCR recombination in a similar way, with inherited differences having only a minor effect. Normalized repertoire overlap was always found to be slightly, but never significantly, higher in related mother-child pairs than in unrelated mother-child pairs. No persistent microchimeric T cell clones were detected, at a sensitivity of 90 to 100 clones per million clonotypes. The study used deep NGS to compare TCR beta repertoires of mothers and children, seeking features distinguishing related mother-child pairs from unrelated individuals. On average, the children were about 12 +/- 4 years old, while the mothers were approximately 41 +/- 4 years old. After adapters were ligated using NEBNext reagents, the libraries underwent 100+100 nt paired-end sequencing on an Illumina HiSeq 2000. To avoid cross-contamination, the mother libraries and the child libraries were prepared a month apart and sequenced in separate runs. Between about 500,000 and 2,300,000 distinct TCR beta clonotypes were identified per donor. Naive TCR beta clonotypes were estimated from low-frequency clonotypes matched to each donor's FACS-determined naive share, without sorting.

The sequenced sample consisted of blood. The TCR was taken from a woman in her 40s in good health.

In nucleotides, the sequence is TGTGCCACCAGCAGAGATGTAGAGGGAACTGAAGCTTTCTTT. Translation gives CATSRDVEGTEAFF. In this chain, TRBV15 is recombined with TRBJ1-1; the D gene identity is not certain. From the cysteine up to the phenylalanine, the CDR3 has a length of 14 residues. Left in the record is the CDR3 DNA by itself, 42 bases read in frame from the first base. The V end loses 0 bases and the J end loses 5 bases, and a stretch of 10 bases separates them. CDR1 and CDR2, per the germline V gene (reference sequence), are LNHNV and YYDKDF.